These 31 T cell receptor beta chains came from one sample sequenced in a study of T cell responses to AZD1222 COVID-19 vaccine. TCRdb keeps only in-frame clones here, not all; method: immunoSEQ multiplex PCR. The top ten clones hold 5.5% to 7% of a sample with some 48,000 clones, about 86% of them seen once. Sequencing was performed on peripheral blood, taken 28 days after the second AZD1222 dose. These receptor sequences come from an adult who received the AZD1222 COVID-19 vaccine.

The gene calls are TRBV18 and TRBJ2-7; possibly TRBD2 for D (5 bases). V dropped 3 bases and J dropped 1 base, with 10 bases sitting between them. Germline V gene lookup returns CDR1 KGHSH and CDR2 LQKENI. The CDR3 extends over 14 amino acids. The CDR3 region has the DNA TGTGCCAGCTCACCGTCACTAGGGTCCTACGAGCAGTACTTC. Encoded protein: CASSPSLGSYEQYF.

The chain links TRBV28 to TRBJ1-5, with a weak D call TRBD1 (5 bases). The V end lost 6 bases, the J end lost 1 base, and 19 bases lay between the germline ends. CDR3 size: 17 residues. The V gene's germline CDR1 is MDHEN and CDR2 SYDVKM. CDR3 DNA: TGTGCCAGCAGATCCGGGGTCACAGGTGGGAGCAATCAGCCCCAGCATTTT. This encodes CASRSGVTGGSNQPQHF.

V is TRBV9 and J is TRBJ1-6; 11 bases line up with TRBD1. Germline V gene lookup returns CDR1 SGDLS and CDR2 YYNGEE. Germline trimming cut 4 bases from V and 3 bases from J; bases unmatched to any gene: 6. This CDR3 is built from 17 residues. DNA of the CDR3: TGTGCCAGCAGCACGGGGACAGGGGGGTTCTATAATTCACCCCTCCACTTT. Translation gives CASSTGTGGFYNSPLHF.

This clone was recorded a few times. V usage is TRBV28 and J usage is TRBJ2-7; D might be TRBD1 (5 bases). Trimming cost V 5 bases and J 3 bases, with 14 bases left between them. From germline, CDR1 is MDHEN and CDR2 SYDVKM. The CDR3 runs to 14 residues. The CDR3 DNA is TGTGCCAGCAGTCCCCCAGGGTCCTTCTACGAGCAGTACTTC. Protein: CASSPPGSFYEQYF.

CDR3 nucleotides: TGCAGTGCTAGTGGGCAGGGACCTCTCACCAGGGAGCAGTACTTC. The encoded protein is CSASGQGPLTREQYF. The chain joins TRBV20-1 to TRBJ2-7; D is tentatively TRBD1 or TRBD2 (5 bases each). The V gene lost 3 bases and the J gene lost 7 bases, with 22 bases spanning the gap. The V gene's germline CDR1 is DFQATT and CDR2 SNEGSKA (reference sequence). CDR3 length equals 15 residues.

The chain uses TRBV7-9 and TRBJ1-6; D uncertain. V lost 5 bases to trimming and J lost 0 bases, with 11 bases between them. The CDR3 is 16 amino acids. Germline V CDR1 and CDR2: SEHNR, FQNEAQ (reference sequence). CDR3: CASSDRRDSYNSPLHF. DNA for the CDR3: TGTGCCAGCAGCGATCGCCGGGACTCCTATAATTCACCCCTCCACTTT.

The chain is built from TRBV18 and TRBJ2-6; 7 nucleotides agree with TRBD1. CDR1 is KGHSH and CDR2 is LQKENI in the germline V gene. Unmatched junction bases numbered 8, after V lost 3 bases and J lost 3 bases. CDR3 size: 17 residues. As DNA, the CDR3 is TGTGCCAGCTCACCTACGGCAGGGGGTGGTGGGGCCAACGTCCTGACTTTC. Translating gives CASSPTAGGGGANVLTF.

The table lists this clone with a few counts. V is TRBV11-3 and J is TRBJ2-3; D remains ambiguous. This CDR3 comprises 12 residues. V lost 0 bases and J lost 7, with 5 bases in between. Per the germline V gene, CDR1 is SGHNT and CDR2 is YENEEA. The CDR3 region has the DNA TGTGCCAGCAGCTTAGAACCCCATACGCAGTATTTT. Its protein product is CASSLEPHTQYF.

The chain combines TRBV18 with TRBJ2-1, with D hard to call. The CDR3 length is 13 residues. The V gene lost 3 bases and the J gene lost 5 bases, with 8 bases spanning the gap. Germline V gene data show CDR1 as KGHSH and CDR2 as LQKENI. In DNA form, the CDR3 reads TGTGCCAGCTCACCCCAGCTGGACAATGAGCAGTTCTTC. Its protein is CASSPQLDNEQFF.

The chain links TRBV5-1 to TRBJ2-7; 7 positions agree with TRBD1. Germline values: CDR1 SGHRS, CDR2 YFSETQ. The V and J ends lost 4 bases and 3 bases, in that order; junction bases with no gene match: 13. The length of the CDR3 is 16 residues. CDR3 protein: CASSPILGTDFYEQYF. CDR3 nucleotides: TGCGCCAGCAGCCCCATATTAGGGACAGACTTCTACGAGCAGTACTTC.

V is TRBV27 and J is TRBJ2-7; 11 bases align to TRBD1. V gave up 5 bases and J gave up 5 bases; unmatched junction bases: 11. CDR1 and CDR2 (germline): MNHEY, SMNVEV (reference sequence). This CDR3 spans 16 amino acids. Here the CDR3 reads CASSLNFGQGADEQYF. The CDR3 DNA sequence: TGTGCCAGCAGTCTAAACTTTGGACAGGGGGCGGACGAGCAGTACTTC.

V is TRBV6-5 and J is TRBJ2-7; TRBD1 matches 12 bases. V lost 4 bases and J lost 6; bases outside the gene matches: 1. The CDR3 contains 13 residues. Germline V gene lookup returns CDR1 MNHEY and CDR2 SVGAGI. Here the CDR3 reads CASSWGQGAEQYF. The CDR3 nucleotides are TGTGCCAGCAGTTGGGGACAGGGGGCCGAGCAGTACTTC.

The chain links TRBV19 to TRBJ2-2; TRBD2 aligns across 8 bases. The CDR3 totals 16 residues. V gave up 6 bases and J gave up 5 bases; unmatched junction bases: 11. The germline V gene has CDR1 LNHDA and CDR2 SQIVND (reference sequence). The CDR3 DNA reads TGTGCCAGTAGCGGGCCGGGACTAGGGCATACCGGGGAGCTGTTTTTT. It encodes CASSGPGLGHTGELFF.

The rearrangement joins TRBV14 to TRBJ1-5, with unresolved D. The CDR3 is 13 residues long. The V and J ends lost 4 bases and 3 bases respectively, with 7 bases between them. Germline CDR1 and CDR2: SGHDN and FVKESK. CDR3 residues: CASSLSINQPQHF. The DNA of the CDR3 is TGTGCCAGCAGCCTGTCAATCAATCAGCCCCAGCATTTT.

The chain recombines TRBV6-5 with TRBJ2-7, with 7 bases fitting TRBD1. V shed 5 bases, J shed 7 bases, and the junction held 14 bases outside the gene matches. CDR3 length equals 15 residues. Germline V gene data show CDR1 as MNHEY and CDR2 as SVGAGI. The CDR3, as DNA: TGTGCCAGCAGTAGCACTGGACAGGCCCGTCGGGAGCAGTACTTC. Protein product: CASSSTGQARREQYF.

The V and J genes are TRBV18 and TRBJ2-3, with D uncertain. V lost 3 bases to trimming and J lost 1 base, with 11 bases between them. Germline CDR1 reads KGHSH; CDR2 reads LQKENI. CDR3 length equals 15 residues. In DNA, the CDR3 is TGTGCCAGCTCACCTATCCAGCCCGGCACAGATACGCAGTATTTT. It codes for CASSPIQPGTDTQYF.

The CDR3 bases are TGTGCCAGCAGTGAAGCGCTTCGGGTAGAGACCCAGTACTTC. It specifies CASSEALRVETQYF. V is TRBV6-1 and J is TRBJ2-5; D remains ambiguous. Germline assignment: CDR1 MNHNS and CDR2 SASEGT. The CDR3 extends over 14 amino acids. The V gene lost 0 bases and the J gene lost 4 bases, with 9 bases spanning the gap.

V and J are TRBV11-1 and TRBJ2-7; D not certain. The V gene lost 3 bases and the J gene lost 2 bases, with 5 bases spanning the gap. The CDR3 is 12 residues long. The germline gives CDR1 SGHAT, CDR2 FQDESV (reference sequence). The CDR3 is CASSFVAYEQYF. CDR3 DNA: TGTGCCAGCAGCTTTGTAGCCTACGAGCAGTACTTC. The whole variable domain, filled in from reference TRBV11-1 and TRBJ2-7, reads EAEVAQSPRYKITEKSQAVAFWCDPISGHATLYWYRQILGQGPELLVQFQDESVVDDSQLPKDRFSAERLKGVDSTLKIQPAELGDSAMYLCASSFVAYEQYFGPGTRLTVT.

The chain employs TRBV21-1 and TRBJ2-7; the table calls TRBD2, which could not be checked here. TRBV21-1 is annotated as a pseudogene. The CDR3 loop spans 15 amino acids. The CDR3 protein is CASSNGLAGEYEQYF. The CDR3 nucleotides read TGTGCCAGCAGCAACGGACTAGCGGGAGAATACGAGCAGTACTTC.

The chain joins TRBV6-5 to TRBJ1-4, with D unresolved. The CDR3 is made up of 14 amino acids. Germline V gives CDR1 MNHEY, CDR2 SVGAGI. Between the trimmed V and J ends, which lost 2 bases and 6 bases, there was a span of 10 bases. The CDR3 region has the DNA TGTGCCAGCAGTTACGAGGGCTTGTATGAAAAACTGTTTTTT. This sequence encodes CASSYEGLYEKLFF.

V is TRBV18 and J is TRBJ1-1; D perhaps matches TRBD1 (5 bases). Germline V gene data show CDR1 as KGHSH and CDR2 as LQKENI. Trimming left V 6 bases short and J 0 bases short, with 11 bases between. This CDR3 contains 14 residues. The CDR3 reads CASSSGTMNTEAFF. The CDR3 region has the DNA TGTGCCAGCTCCTCCGGGACGATGAACACTGAAGCTTTCTTT.

V is TRBV6-5 and J is TRBJ2-3, with a weak D call TRBD1 (5 bases). CDR1 is MNHEY and CDR2 is SVGAGI in the germline V gene. The CDR3 has 14 residues. V shed 2 bases and J shed 4 bases, with 10 bases lying between them. The CDR3 region has the DNA TGTGCCAGCAGTTACGGGGCCTTAGCAGATACGCAGTATTTT. It encodes CASSYGALADTQYF.

The chain uses TRBV5-1 and TRBJ1-6; TRBD1 aligns across 7 bases. V lost 3 bases, J lost 6 bases, and 6 bases stayed unmatched. Per the germline V gene, CDR1 is SGHRS and CDR2 is YFSETQ. The CDR3 runs to 15 residues. The CDR3 DNA reads TGCGCCAGCAGCTCCGGGACAGACCTTAATTCACCCCTCCACTTT. It specifies CASSSGTDLNSPLHF.

The rearrangement joins TRBV5-1 to TRBJ2-2; D is undetermined. CDR3 length equals 16 residues. V lost 1 base and J lost 1, with 11 bases in between. CDR1 and CDR2 (germline): SGHRS, YFSETQ. The CDR3 protein is CASSLKQFENTGELFF. The CDR3 DNA sequence: TGCGCCAGCAGCTTGAAACAGTTTGAGAACACCGGGGAGCTGTTTTTT.

The chain employs TRBV24-1 and TRBJ2-3; D is perhaps TRBD1 (5 bases). Per the germline V gene, CDR1 is KGHDR and CDR2 is SFDVKD. The CDR3 has 18 amino acids. V was clipped by 0 bases and J by 1 base, with 16 bases between them. The CDR3 DNA reads as TGTGCCACCAGTGATTTGCAATCCCAGGGTAAAGGCACAGATACGCAGTATTTT. Translation gives CATSDLQSQGKGTDTQYF.

V gene TRBV7-3 combines with J gene TRBJ2-3, with D possibly TRBD2 on 6 matching bases. This CDR3 has 14 amino acids. The germline V gene has CDR1 SGHTA and CDR2 FQGTGA. V lost 7 bases and J 0 bases, leaving 11 bases between the germline ends. The CDR3 DNA reads TGTGCCAGCAAACGGGACTGGAGCACAGATACGCAGTATTTT. Protein: CASKRDWSTDTQYF.

This clone was recorded once. This chain uses TRBV14 with TRBJ2-1; D not certain. V lost 1 base and J 11 bases, leaving 12 bases between the germline ends. From germline, CDR1 is SGHDN and CDR2 FVKESK. This CDR3 has 13 amino acids. The CDR3 bases are TGTGCCAGCAGCCAAGTTCCGACACATCAGCAGTTCTTC. This gives the protein CASSQVPTHQQFF.

This chain joins TRBV2 and TRBJ1-6, with a weak D call TRBD1 (5 bases). CDR1 and CDR2 (germline): SNHLY, FYNNEI. Trimming pared 7 bases from V and 8 bases from J, leaving 12 bases between. The CDR3 loop spans 13 amino acids. The CDR3 sequence: CASNKGYDSPLHF. Here the CDR3 DNA reads TGTGCCAGCAATAAGGGGTATGATTCACCCCTCCACTTT.

This clone was counted only a few times. The J gene is TRBJ2-2, the V gene TRBV19, with unresolved D. CDR3 length equals 14 residues. Between the trimmed V and J ends, which lost 6 bases and 6 bases, there was a span of 14 bases. CDR1 and CDR2 (germline): LNHDA, SQIVND (reference sequence). This CDR3 reads CASRTRHGAGELFF. The CDR3 DNA reads TGTGCCAGTAGAACTCGACATGGGGCCGGGGAGCTGTTTTTT. The full variable domain, completed using reference TRBV19 and TRBJ2-2, is DGGITQSPKYLFRKEGQNVTLSCEQNLNHDAMYWYRQDPGQGLRLIYYSQIVNDFQKGDIAEGYSVSREKKESFPLTVTSAQKNPTAFYLCASRTRHGAGELFFGEGSRLTVL.

The chain carries TRBV19 and TRBJ2-2, with D unclear. Germline loops: CDR1 LNHDA, CDR2 SQIVND (reference sequence). Trimming shortened V by 7 bases and J by 3 bases, and 18 bases separated the two germline ends. The CDR3 loop spans 16 amino acids. The CDR3 DNA reads TGTGCCAGTACCACCACTAAGGGCATCTACACCGGGGAGCTGTTTTTT. This sequence encodes CASTTTKGIYTGELFF.

This clone was seen a handful of times. The V call is TRBV6-5, the J call TRBJ2-5, with 11 nucleotides matching TRBD1. V shed 7 bases, J shed 1 base, and the junction held 5 bases outside the gene matches. Germline assignment: CDR1 MNHEY and CDR2 SVGAGI. The CDR3 has 15 residues. The CDR3 region has the DNA TGTGCCAGCACCCGGACAGGGGGCCGCCAAGAGACCCAGTACTTC. This sequence encodes CASTRTGGRQETQYF.